This paragraph reports one T cell receptor (beta chain). Its antigen is undetermined. The sample's treatment: approximately 18 received Ad26.COV2.S at low or high dose, single or two shots; about 5 received placebo; per-sample allocation not given. Sampling was done on day 63 after the first vaccine or placebo injection. Method: immunoSEQ multiplex PCR; TCRdb's copy keeps in-frame clones and lacks some. The sample lists around 340,000 clones; 80% to 90% were seen once. This sample stems from a study of Ad26.COV2.S vaccination and SARS-CoV-2 variants. Study results and caveats: With respect to non-spike TCR breadth, vaccine and placebo recipients were similar.

This receptor was taken from a person aged 18-65 years who received the Ad26.COV2.S COVID-19 vaccine or a placebo. This specimen consisted of peripheral blood, obtained in a trial of Ad26.COV2.S vaccine versus placebo.

The CDR3 spells CASSVLPGQGNTEAFF. CDR3 in DNA: TGTGCCAGCAGTGTCCTTCCGGGACAGGGGAACACTGAAGCTTTCTTT. The chain has TRBV27 and TRBJ1-1; 9 bases match TRBD1. V was pared by 5 bases and J by 1 base, with 8 bases of the junction left unmatched. Germline V lookup: CDR1 MNHEY, CDR2 SMNVEV (reference sequence). CDR3 size: 16 residues.